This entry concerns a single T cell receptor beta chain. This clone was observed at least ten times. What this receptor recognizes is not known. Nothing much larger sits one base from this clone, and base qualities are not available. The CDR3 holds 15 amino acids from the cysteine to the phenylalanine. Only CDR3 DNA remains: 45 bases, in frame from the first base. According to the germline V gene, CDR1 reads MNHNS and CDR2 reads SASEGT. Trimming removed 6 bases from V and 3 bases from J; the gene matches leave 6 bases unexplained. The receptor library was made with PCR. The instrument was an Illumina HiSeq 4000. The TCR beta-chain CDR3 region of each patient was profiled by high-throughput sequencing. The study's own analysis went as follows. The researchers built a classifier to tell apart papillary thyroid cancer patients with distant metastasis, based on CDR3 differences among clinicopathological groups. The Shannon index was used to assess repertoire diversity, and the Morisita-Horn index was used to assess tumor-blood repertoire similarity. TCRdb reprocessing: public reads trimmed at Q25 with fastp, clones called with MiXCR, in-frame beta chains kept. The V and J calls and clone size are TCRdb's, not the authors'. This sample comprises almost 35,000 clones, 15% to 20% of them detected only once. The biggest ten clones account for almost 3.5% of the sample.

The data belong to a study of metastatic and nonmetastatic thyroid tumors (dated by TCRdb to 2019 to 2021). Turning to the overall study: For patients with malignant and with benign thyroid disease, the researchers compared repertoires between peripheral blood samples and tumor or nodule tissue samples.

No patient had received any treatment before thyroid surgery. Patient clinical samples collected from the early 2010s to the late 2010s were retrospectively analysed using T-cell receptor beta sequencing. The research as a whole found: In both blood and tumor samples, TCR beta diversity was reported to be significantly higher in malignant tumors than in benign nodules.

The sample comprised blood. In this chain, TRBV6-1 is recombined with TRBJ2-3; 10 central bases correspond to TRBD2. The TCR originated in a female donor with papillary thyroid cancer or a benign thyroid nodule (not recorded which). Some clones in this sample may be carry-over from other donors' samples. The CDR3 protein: CASRALAGETDTQYF. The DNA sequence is TGTGCCAGCAGAGCCCTAGCGGGAGAGACAGATACGCAGTATTTT.